One and the same sample provided the 5 T cell receptor beta chains below, sequenced in a study of blood T cell repertoires in COVID-19. Sequencing was performed with immunoSEQ multiplex PCR; in TCRdb, only in-frame clones are kept and a portion is missing. The sample has tens of thousands of clones, approximately 87% seen once; the top ten hold about 18%. Sequenced material: peripheral blood. The receptor set was obtained from a woman at least 80 years old with acute or convalescent COVID-19.

This clone was seen a few times. CDR3 loop: CASSPMGLAGSQETQYF. The CDR3 DNA is TGTGCCAGCAGTCCAATGGGTCTAGCGGGAAGCCAAGAGACCCAGTACTTC. The chain combines TRBV28 with TRBJ2-5; TRBD2 agrees at 9 bases. Germline V gives CDR1 MDHEN, CDR2 SYDVKM. Trimming took 5 bases from V and 1 from J; bases not matched to a gene: 11. CDR3 length: 17 amino acids.

The V call is TRBV19, the J call TRBJ2-7; D gene ambiguous. The germline V gene encodes CDR1 LNHDA and CDR2 SQIVND (reference sequence). The CDR3 loop spans 16 amino acids. V was clipped by 0 bases and J by 2 bases, with 14 bases between them. The CDR3 nucleotides read TGTGCCAGTAGTATAGATCGAGCAGGCCCGGCCTACGAGCAGTACTTC. Its translation: CASSIDRAGPAYEQYF.

The chain couples TRBV10-3 to TRBJ2-3; 8 bases are a match to TRBD1. This CDR3 is built from 14 residues. V gave up 6 bases and J gave up 4 bases; unmatched junction bases: 6. The germline CDR1 and CDR2 sequences are ENHRY and SYGVKD. The CDR3: CAISLTGAADTQYF. DNA of the CDR3: TGTGCCATCAGCCTGACAGGGGCAGCAGATACGCAGTATTTT.

CDR3 in DNA: TGTGCCAGCAGTGACTTTACAGGGGGCAATGAAAAACTGTTTTTT. Residues: CASSDFTGGNEKLFF. The V call is TRBV25-1, the J call TRBJ1-4, with 9 bases that match TRBD1. Per germline, CDR1 MGHDK and CDR2 SYGVNS. The CDR3 extends over 15 amino acids. Trimming at V came to 3 bases and at J to 5 bases, leaving 4 bases not matched to a gene. Complete variable domain (other parts from reference TRBV25-1 and TRBJ1-4): EADIYQTPRYLVIGTGKKITLECSQTMGHDKMYWYQQDPGMELHLIHYSYGVNSTEKGDLSSESTVSRIRTEHFPLTLESARPSHTSQYLCASSDFTGGNEKLFFGSGTQLSVL.

CDR3 sequence (DNA): TGTGCCATCACCCCAGGGGGACAGCGGGGGAACAATGAGCAGTTCTTC. Its translation is CAITPGGQRGNNEQFF. The chain recombines TRBV10-3 with TRBJ2-1, with a tentative D call TRBD2 (8 bases). Germline V gene lookup returns CDR1 ENHRY and CDR2 SYGVKD. This CDR3 spans 16 amino acids. Trimming pared 7 bases from V and 5 bases from J, leaving 21 bases between.